This T cell receptor beta chain was found in a study of post-analysis software for immune sequencing data (dated by TCRdb to the mid-2010s). Describing the broader study: The recorded disease courses included relapsing-remitting, secondary progressive and progressive-relapsing multiple sclerosis, and some patients had no subtype annotation. The multiple sclerosis patient repertoires were compared with roughly twelve previously published healthy control repertoires from donors aged 6 to 25 years. A subset of samples was prepared in parallel using single-end sample barcoding, then pooled and co-amplified after Illumina adapter ligation.

The germline V gene (reference sequence) supplies CDR1 DFQATT and CDR2 SNEGSKA. Taken from cysteine to phenylalanine, the CDR3 has 15 residues. Only the CDR3 part of the read is kept: 45 bases, read in frame from the first base. V is pruned by 5 bases and J by 7 bases, leaving 16 bases of the junction without a gene match. The paper as a whole reports these results and caveats: Multiple sclerosis patients had significantly lower normalized Chao1 diversity than controls, a result that suggests substantial peripheral T-cell clonal expansion. Strong co-clustering of samples prepared in the same batch was shown by direct clustering with F measure, prompting a batch-effect correction. The control group was slightly older than the multiple sclerosis patient group. A handful of TRBV segments, including TRBV5-6, TRBV5-1 and TRBV20-1, were significantly more frequent in patients than controls.

The method was PCR. Sequencing relied on an Illumina HiSeq 2500. Unique molecular identifiers were incorporated into TCR beta cDNA libraries to reduce PCR and sequencing biases. Every 1 to 10 million input T cells yielded roughly 0.5 million cDNA molecules, meaning each molecule approximated one T cell. The same protocol used for the earlier healthy control dataset was applied to prepare and sequence the patient libraries. Within a given batch, samples were prepared together, multiplexed and sequenced on the same HiSeq lane. On the study's bioinformatics: Raw barcoded reads were processed with MIGEC, discarding single-read molecular identifier groups before consensus assembly and CDR3 extraction. VDJtools was used for post-analysis of the clonotype tables, and diversity was normalized by down-sampling every dataset to the size of the smallest sample. Repertoire overlap clustering matched CDR3 amino acid but not nucleotide sequences to correct batch-related cross-sample contamination. Using fastp trimming at Q25 and MiXCR clonotype assembly, TCRdb reanalyzed the public sequencing data and kept in-frame beta chains. Every entry covers one CDR3 protein and lists the most common genes and DNA from its rows. TCRdb's processing, not the authors' own work, is the source of the V and J calls. This sample holds about 560,000 distinct CDR3 sequences; around 44% were observed only once. Of the sample, under 2% is held by the ten largest clones.

Of note for this clonotype: No cognate antigen has been identified for it. Base qualities are not at hand, and no much larger clone is one base apart.

To demonstrate the VDJtools post-analysis software, TCR beta repertoires were profiled from the peripheral blood of 13 young patients with multiple sclerosis. The multiple sclerosis patients were children and adolescents between roughly 6 and 16 years of age. This receptor was obtained from a girl aged 10 to 17 with multiple sclerosis. The chain is made from TRBV20-1 and TRBJ2-7, and 8 bases in between align with TRBD2. Sequencing input: blood. The sequenced DNA: TGCAGTGCTCCGACCCTGAGTAGCGGGACCGATGAGCAGTACTTC. This encodes CSAPTLSSGTDEQYF.